This record concerns one T cell receptor (beta chain) sequence. Its target is not known. The sample originates from a study of T cells in Graves' hyperthyroidism and ophthalmopathy. Study-wide results and limits: Model-based prediction identified ophthalmopathy a median roughly 5.9 months prior to its onset. A 13 V-J signature model discriminated ophthalmopathy versus stable hyperthyroidism.

From RNA transcripts, TCR beta CDR3 regions were amplified. First-round RT-PCR targeting the TCR CDR3 was performed with the HTBI primer set. Via MiXCR, TCRdb re-called the multiplex PCR reads, giving one row per CDR3 protein. In the table there are hundreds of thousands of distinct CDR3 sequences, roughly a quarter of which are singletons. V shed 7 bases and J 4 bases; nucleotides not matched to a gene: 14. Per the germline V gene, CDR1 is SGHVS and CDR2 is FQNEAQ. This CDR3 region has 16 residues. The chain recombines TRBV7-8 with TRBJ2-7; 9 nucleotides agree with TRBD1. This TCR was sampled from a woman between 25 and 40 years old with Graves' ophthalmopathy. Material for sequencing was blood. The CDR3 reads CASTSSTRDREYEQYF. The CDR3 coding sequence is TGTGCCAGCACCTCTTCGACCCGGGACAGGGAGTACGAGCAGTACTTC.